This T cell receptor (beta chain) appears in the sequencing data of a study of OX40 agonist ivuxolimab in advanced cancers. Profiled with immunoSEQ multiplex PCR; TCRdb holds only in-frame clones, not every one. The table has about 12,000 clones, 65% to 80% seen once; the top ten hold roughly 29%. From germline, CDR1 is SGHTA and CDR2 FQGNSA. Trimming removed 4 bases from V and 0 bases from J, with 15 bases in between. The CDR3 runs to 17 residues. This sequence was found in an adult with an advanced solid tumor such as melanoma, head and neck, liver or kidney cancer. The sample in question was CD4+ or CD8+ T cells sorted from blood, obtained in a trial of the OX40 agonist ivuxolimab. J is TRBJ1-4 and V is TRBV7-2; D gene unclear. CDR3 residues: CASSSWVQSPTNEKLFF. Written as DNA, the CDR3 is TGTGCCAGCAGCTCCTGGGTACAGTCCCCAACTAATGAAAAACTGTTTTTT.